Presented here are 20 T cell receptor beta chains from one specimen sequenced in a study of graft-versus-host responses after intestinal transplantation. What these receptors recognize is not known. Only in-frame clones appear in the TCRdb table, and some are missing; sequencing was by immunoSEQ multiplex PCR. The table records 80,000 to 95,000 clones, 85% to 95% of them present only once. The sequences come from unstimulated CD8+ T cells sorted from spleen or lymph node cells, collected before intestinal transplant. Receptors were obtained from a human donor who received an intestinal transplant.

A word on this clone: A far larger clone is just one base off, so this is likely a read error. The chain joins TRBV2 to TRBJ2-5; 10 nucleotides match TRBD1. Per the germline V gene, CDR1 is SNHLY and CDR2 is FYNNEI. CDR3 size: 15 residues. The DNA of the CDR3 is TGTGCCTGCAGGCGACGGGACAGGGGCCAAGAGACCCAGTACTTC. This sequence encodes CACRRRDRGQETQYF.

In regard to this clone: Germline is not matched at one junction end, which may reflect a read error. The chain carries TRBV2 and TRBJ1-2; D gene uncertain. The CDR3 loop spans 13 amino acids. Germline V gene data show CDR1 as SNHLY and CDR2 as FYNNEI. The CDR3, as DNA: TGTGCCAGCAGCGAAGGATTGGACCTCAACTACACCTTC. Its translation is CASSEGLDLNYTF.

The rearrangement links TRBV19 to TRBJ1-5, with a weak D call TRBD1 (5 bases). V was shortened by 3 bases and J by 2 bases, with 11 bases between the two germline ends. The CDR3 runs to 15 residues. Germline lookup yields CDR1 LNHDA and CDR2 SQIVND (reference sequence). The CDR3 sequence: CASSMAGSGNQPQHF. CDR3 DNA sequence: TGTGCCAGTAGTATGGCAGGGTCAGGCAATCAGCCCCAGCATTTT.

The chain joins TRBV9 to TRBJ2-3; weak D call: TRBD2 (6 bases). Germline loops: CDR1 SGDLS, CDR2 YYNGEE. CDR3 length: 17 amino acids. The germline V and J ends were trimmed by 2 bases and 0 bases, with 16 bases remaining between them. The CDR3 loop reads CASSVPRLSGSTDTQYF. In nucleotides, the CDR3 is TGTGCCAGCAGCGTGCCACGACTCAGCGGGAGCACAGATACGCAGTATTTT.

As for this clone: The same CDR3 arises from other DNA sequences in this sample as well. This sequence joins TRBV25-1 and TRBJ2-2, with D maybe TRBD1 (5 bases). The CDR3 extends over 14 amino acids. Germline CDR1 and CDR2: MGHDK and SYGVNS. V was trimmed by 4 bases and J by 2 bases, leaving 8 bases between them. This CDR3 reads CASSVTGNTGELFF. The DNA of the CDR3 is TGTGCCAGCAGTGTAACAGGCAACACCGGGGAGCTGTTTTTT. The whole variable domain, remainder taken from reference TRBV25-1 and TRBJ2-2, is EADIYQTPRYLVIGTGKKITLECSQTMGHDKMYWYQQDPGMELHLIHYSYGVNSTEKGDLSSESTVSRIRTEHFPLTLESARPSHTSQYLCASSVTGNTGELFFGEGSRLTVL.

The J gene is TRBJ2-6, the V gene TRBV11-2, with a possible D match to TRBD1 (5 bases). Germline V gene lookup returns CDR1 SGHAT and CDR2 FQNNGV. The V end was cut by 4 bases, the J end by 0 bases, with 13 bases between. The CDR3 sequence is 17 residues long. CDR3 coding DNA: TGTGCCAGCAGCTCGACAGATAACCTCTCTGGGGCCAACGTCCTGACTTTC. Protein product: CASSSTDNLSGANVLTF.

This chain uses TRBV5-5 with TRBJ2-7; unclear D gene. The CDR3 has 15 amino acids. With 0 bases removed from V and 3 bases from J, the gap between germline ends came to 13 bases. Per germline, CDR1 SGHKS and CDR2 YYEKEE (reference sequence). The CDR3 sequence: CASSLGYGAGYEQYF. The CDR3, as DNA: TGTGCCAGCAGCTTGGGATACGGCGCTGGCTACGAGCAGTACTTC.

The CDR3 is CASGFNDRNTEAFF. In DNA form, the CDR3 reads TGTGCTAGTGGTTTTAATGACAGGAATACTGAAGCTTTCTTT. The chain uses TRBV12-5 and TRBJ1-1; weak D call: TRBD1 (6 bases). CDR1 is LGHNT, CDR2 FRNRAP, per germline. Trimming removed 3 bases at V and 5 bases at J, with 13 bases between. This CDR3 is built from 14 residues.

V usage is TRBV20-1 and J usage is TRBJ2-7; a possible D gene is TRBD2 (5 bases). CDR1 DFQATT and CDR2 SNEGSKA come from the germline V gene (reference sequence). CDR3 length equals 11 residues. V shed 6 bases and J shed 3 bases, with 9 bases lying between them. The CDR3 protein is CSASDYYEQYF. Here the CDR3 DNA reads TGCAGTGCCTCAGACTACTACGAGCAGTACTTC.

The chain combines TRBV6-1 with TRBJ1-2; D is uncertain. The CDR3 has 14 residues. The V gene's germline CDR1 is MNHNS and CDR2 SASEGT. Deletions cut 5 bases from V and 9 bases from J, with 19 bases between. Here the CDR3 reads CASSSENDRVSYTF. CDR3 bases: TGTGCCAGCAGTTCCGAAAATGACCGGGTGAGCTACACCTTC.

As for this clone: This sample includes further DNA sequences coding for the same CDR3. The V and J genes are TRBV5-1 and TRBJ2-1; D is unresolved. Per germline, CDR1 SGHRS and CDR2 YFSETQ. Trimming removed 2 bases at V and 7 bases at J, with 4 bases between. The CDR3 consists of 11 residues. For the CDR3, the DNA is TGCGCCAGCAGCTTAGGTAATGAGCAGTTCTTC. Encoded protein: CASSLGNEQFF.

The chain joins TRBV19 to TRBJ2-7, with 8 bases aligning to TRBD1. The CDR3 runs 15 residues. Trimming removed 3 bases from V and 4 bases from J; junction bases left unmatched: 8. The germline V gene encodes CDR1 LNHDA and CDR2 SQIVND (reference sequence). The CDR3 spells CASSMGQGASYEQYF. The CDR3, as DNA: TGTGCCAGTAGTATGGGGCAGGGGGCGTCATACGAGCAGTACTTC.

This chain uses TRBV15 with TRBJ2-3; 10 nucleotides match TRBD2. This CDR3 has 16 residues. The J segment lost 0 bases and the V segment lost 0 bases, leaving 0 bases of the junction unmatched. CDR1 and CDR2 from the germline V gene are LNHNV and YYDKDF (reference sequence). CDR3 DNA: TGTGCCACCAGCAGAGAGGGACTAGCGAGCACAGATACGCAGTATTTT. It translates to CATSREGLASTDTQYF.

J is TRBJ2-5 and V is TRBV27, with D perhaps TRBD2 (6 bases). The germline V gene encodes CDR1 MNHEY and CDR2 SMNVEV (reference sequence). The CDR3 is made up of 15 amino acids. Trimming cost V 4 bases and J 2 bases, with 14 bases left between them. CDR3 amino acids: CASSSHLALQETQYF. DNA for the CDR3: TGTGCCAGCAGTTCGCATCTAGCGCTTCAAGAGACCCAGTACTTC.

The rearrangement joins TRBV29-1 to TRBJ1-1; D unresolved. This CDR3 is built from 11 residues. Trimming took off 4 bases at V and 3 bases at J, with 6 bases between the two ends. Germline-derived CDR1 and CDR2 are SQVTM and ANQGSEA. DNA of the CDR3: TGCAGCGTTGGGCAGGACACTGAAGCTTTCTTT. Translated, it gives CSVGQDTEAFF.

The chain combines TRBV27 with TRBJ1-1, with 8 bases lining up with TRBD1. The CDR3 loop spans 20 amino acids. Looked up from germline, CDR1 is MNHEY and CDR2 is SMNVEV (reference sequence). With 8 bases clipped from V and 3 bases from J, the junction kept 26 bases outside the gene matches. Here the CDR3 DNA reads TGTGCCAGCTCACTCAAACCGATACGGACAGGGATGATTACTTACACTGAAGCTTTCTTT. Amino acids: CASSLKPIRTGMITYTEAFF.

There are a few counts of this clone. The chain uses TRBV18 and TRBJ2-3, with TRBD2 as a possible D gene (7 bases). V lost 1 base and J lost 3, with 14 bases in between. This CDR3 is built from 16 residues. CDR1 KGHSH and CDR2 LQKENI come from the germline V gene. The CDR3 bases are TGTGCCAGCTCACCACATCCGGGGGGCGGTACAGATACGCAGTATTTT. It codes for CASSPHPGGGTDTQYF.

The rearrangement uses TRBV6-5 and TRBJ2-7; TRBD2 agrees at 7 bases. This CDR3 spans 13 amino acids. The V and J ends lost 5 bases and 4 bases, in that order; junction bases with no gene match: 5. From germline, CDR1 is MNHEY and CDR2 SVGAGI. The CDR3 loop is CASSTDGGYEQYF. CDR3 in DNA: TGTGCCAGCAGTACGGACGGGGGGTACGAGCAGTACTTC.

In this sample, this clone turned up once. This rearrangement joins TRBV5-4 to TRBJ2-3; 10 bases fit TRBD2. The trim removed 0 bases at V and 0 bases at J, leaving 4 bases unmatched. Germline loops: CDR1 SGHNT, CDR2 YYREEE (reference sequence). The CDR3 is 17 amino acids. CDR3 nucleotides: TGTGCCAGCAGCTTGGCCGGACTAGCGGAAAGCACAGATACGCAGTATTTT. Its protein is CASSLAGLAESTDTQYF.

The chain combines TRBV7-6 with TRBJ2-1; weak D call: TRBD1 (6 bases). V lost 5 bases to trimming and J lost 0 bases, with 14 bases between them. The CDR3 covers 16 residues. Germline-derived CDR1 and CDR2 are SGHVS and FNYEAQ. This CDR3 is CASSRYQGSSYNEQFF. The CDR3 nucleotides read TGTGCCAGCAGCCGTTACCAGGGGAGCTCCTACAATGAGCAGTTCTTC.